The rows below give T cell receptor beta chains drawn from one sample of a study of CD8+CD57+ T cells in acquired aplastic anemia. MiXCR, applied by TCRdb to the reads, yields one record per CDR3 protein. The sample yields more than 250,000 distinct CDR3 sequences, around 60% seen once. Specimen: sorted CD4+, CD8+, or CD8+CD57+ T cells (not recorded which) from PBMCs. These TCRs come from a human donor with severe aplastic anemia or a healthy control (not recorded which). CDR3s include the opening cysteine and the closing phenylalanine or tryptophan. Fields, in order: clone size, CDR3 length, V gene, D gene, J gene, CDR3 protein, CDR3 DNA. The D gene is left open where the match is weak. Only part of the rows carry a size: once, few, many, or a class if the clone is expanded.

-	15	TRBV9	TRBD2	TRBJ2-7	CASSAGLGDTYEQYF	TGTGCCAGCAGCGCAGGACTAGGCGACACCTACGAGCAGTACTTC
few	16	TRBV7-7	TRBD2	TRBJ2-5	CASSLARAGEGETQYF	TGTGCTAGCAGCTTAGCTAGAGCGGGGGAAGGAGAGACCCAGTACTTC
-	15	TRBV5-1	-	TRBJ1-5	CASSLAGQEDQPQHF	TGCGCCAGCAGCTTGGCCGGACAAGAAGATCAGCCCCAGCATTTT
-	12	TRBV24-1	-	TRBJ1-2	CATSAHNYGYTF	TGTGCCACCAGTGCCCATAACTATGGCTACACCTTC
-	15	TRBV5-4	TRBD2	TRBJ2-7	CASSVELAGGPEQYF	TGTGCCAGCAGCGTCGAACTAGCGGGGGGGCCCGAGCAGTACTTC
many	13	TRBV27	-	TRBJ2-5	CATWGTARETQYF	TGTGCCACTTGGGGGACGGCTCGAGAGACCCAGTACTTC
many	14	TRBV19	-	TRBJ2-2	CASSILQGSGELFF	TGTGCCAGTAGTATTTTACAGGGATCCGGGGAGCTGTTTTTT
-	14	TRBV12-3/TRBV12-4	-	TRBJ1-6	CASREQGSNSPLHF	TGTGCCAGCAGGGAACAGGGATCCAATTCACCCCTCCACTTT
many	20	TRBV6-5	TRBD2	TRBJ2-7	CASRSAGAGGLMLSVYEQYF	TGTGCCAGCAGGTCGGCGGGAGCGGGGGGGCTAATGCTTAGTGTCTACGAGCAGTACTTC
few	12	TRBV29-1	TRBD2	TRBJ2-3	CSVSSGGDTQYF	TGCAGCGTTTCTAGCGGGGGAGATACGCAGTATTTT
-	13	TRBV29-1	TRBD1	TRBJ1-4	CSVEGQGGEKLFF	TGCAGCGTAGAGGGACAGGGAGGTGAAAAACTGTTTTTT
-	16	TRBV20-1	TRBD2	TRBJ2-1	CSARDPGGSSYNEQFF	TGCAGTGCTAGAGATCCCGGGGGGAGCTCCTACAATGAGCAGTTCTTC
-	17	TRBV5-1	TRBD2	TRBJ2-5	CASSLRGLADSQETQYF	TGCGCCAGCAGCTTAAGGGGACTAGCGGATTCTCAAGAGACCCAGTACTTC
many	14	TRBV11-2	-	TRBJ2-1	CASVSSRVSNEQFF	TGTGCCAGCGTATCTTCCCGGGTCAGCAATGAGCAGTTCTTC
-	11	TRBV12-3/TRBV12-4	TRBD1	TRBJ1-2	CASSAGGEDTF	TGTGCCAGCAGTGCAGGGGGTGAGGACACCTTC
few	14	TRBV10-3	TRBD2	TRBJ2-5	CASTGTSGQETQYF	TGTGCCAGCACCGGGACTAGCGGCCAAGAGACCCAGTACTTC
-	16	TRBV7-2	-	TRBJ1-5	CASSRGRGGGNQPQHF	TGTGCCAGCAGTCGCGGGAGGGGAGGAGGAAATCAGCCCCAGCATTTT
once	17	TRBV10-3	-	TRBJ2-7	CASSTDSTPQSAYEQYF	TGTGCCAGCAGTACGGACAGCACACCTCAATCAGCCTACGAGCAGTACTTC
many	14	TRBV5-1	TRBD1	TRBJ2-5	CASSLGGGGETQYF	TGCGCCAGCAGCTTGGGAGGGGGCGGAGAGACCCAGTACTTC
many	15	TRBV12-3/TRBV12-4	-	TRBJ1-2	CASSLERFVNYGYTF	TGTGCCAGCAGTTTAGAGAGGTTCGTTAACTATGGCTACACCTTC